These T cell receptor beta chains were read from a single sample in a study of technical replicates of blood from four donors. Data came from immunoSEQ multiplex PCR; TCRdb stores just in-frame clones and leaves some out. Of around 97,000 clones in the sample, roughly 95% are singletons; the top ten hold 0.25% to 0.35%. Sequenced input: T cells isolated from PBMCs. Source of these receptors: a human donor in good health. Both conserved end residues are part of each CDR3. Each record gives: clone size, D gene, V gene, J gene, CDR3 protein, CDR3 DNA. The D gene is left open where the match is weak. For some rows the clone size is stated as once, few or many, or as a class when expanded; others skip it.

>once|TRBD2|TRBV6-1|TRBJ2-1
CASSGLATRWDNEQFF
TGTGCCAGCAGTGGACTAGCGACCCGCTGGGACAATGAGCAGTTCTTC
>.|.|TRBV15|TRBJ2-3
CATSRDNEAPGTDTQYF
TGTGCCACCAGCAGAGATAATGAGGCACCAGGCACAGATACGCAGTATTTT
>.|.|TRBV5-1|TRBJ1-2
CASSPLEVLNAVYTF
TGCGCCAGCAGCCCCCTGGAGGTGTTGAATGCAGTATACACCTTC
>.|.|TRBV10-3|TRBJ1-1
CAISETGNTEAFF
TGTGCCATCAGTGAGACGGGAAACACTGAAGCTTTCTTT
>.|.|TRBV27|TRBJ2-1
CASSFFLLGSYNEQFF
TGTGCCAGCAGTTTCTTCCTACTCGGCTCCTACAATGAGCAGTTCTTC
>.|TRBD2|TRBV12-5|TRBJ2-7
CASGSRPLAGGSYEQYF
TGTGCTAGTGGCTCCAGACCCCTAGCGGGAGGAAGCTACGAGCAGTACTTC
>once|.|TRBV5-4|TRBJ2-7
CATHRDLSYEQYF
TGTGCCACCCACAGGGACCTCTCCTACGAGCAGTACTTC
>.|.|TRBV5-1|TRBJ2-5
CASSLDTEETQYF
TGCGCCAGCAGCTTAGATACAGAAGAGACCCAGTACTTC
>.|.|TRBV13|TRBJ2-4
CASSFSGRAKNIQYF
TGTGCCAGCAGCTTTAGCGGAAGAGCCAAAAACATTCAGTACTTC
>.|TRBD1|TRBV27|TRBJ1-5
CASSYRGSNQPQHF
TGTGCCAGCAGTTACAGGGGATCCAATCAGCCCCAGCATTTT
>.|TRBD2|TRBV4-2|TRBJ2-1
CASSRDEREFHNEQFF
TGTGCCAGCAGCCGGGACGAGCGGGAGTTTCACAATGAGCAGTTCTTC
>.|TRBD2|TRBV7-3|TRBJ2-7
CASSLRLADPYEQYF
TGTGCCAGCAGCCTCAGACTAGCGGACCCCTACGAGCAGTACTTC
>.|TRBD2|TRBV6-5|TRBJ2-1
CASSFSGSPNEQFF
TGTGCCAGCAGTTTTAGCGGGAGCCCCAATGAGCAGTTCTTC
>.|.|TRBV11-2|TRBJ1-4
CASSLLGEKLFF
TGTGCCAGCAGCTTACTCGGGGAAAAACTGTTTTTT
>.|TRBD2|TRBV7-2|TRBJ2-2
CASSLAGGYTGELFF
TGTGCCAGCAGCTTAGCGGGAGGGTACACCGGGGAGCTGTTTTTT
>.|.|TRBV7-3|TRBJ2-1
CASSWGGNEQFF
TGTGCCAGCAGCTGGGGCGGCAATGAGCAGTTCTTC
>.|.|TRBV5-4|TRBJ1-1
CASSLSNRVDEAFF
TGTGCCAGCAGCTTGTCGAACAGGGTGGATGAAGCTTTCTTT
>.|TRBD2|TRBV9|TRBJ2-5
CASSTRGVQETQYF
TGTGCCAGCAGCACCCGGGGGGTCCAAGAGACCCAGTACTTC
>.|TRBD2|TRBV7-9|TRBJ2-1
CASSLGAGEQFF
TGTGCCAGCAGCTTAGGAGCGGGAGAGCAGTTCTTC
>.|.|TRBV28|TRBJ1-1
CASTFNTEAFF
TGTGCCAGCACCTTTAACACTGAAGCTTTCTTT
>once|.|TRBV27|TRBJ2-2
CASSQTGELFF
TGTGCCAGCAGTCAAACCGGGGAGCTGTTTTTT
>.|.|TRBV7-9|TRBJ1-1
CASSLDSFTEAFF
TGTGCCAGCAGCCTTGACAGCTTTACTGAAGCTTTCTTT
>.|TRBD2|TRBV4-2|TRBJ2-7
CASSGGRAQEQYF
TGTGCCAGCAGCGGCGGGAGGGCCCAAGAGCAGTACTTC
>.|.|TRBV19|TRBJ2-2
CASRWNRAKETGELFF
TGTGCCAGTAGGTGGAACAGGGCGAAAGAAACCGGGGAGCTGTTTTTT
>.|.|TRBV6-1|TRBJ1-4
CATTPTGNEKLFF
TGTGCCACTACGCCGACAGGAAATGAAAAACTGTTTTTT
>.|.|TRBV15|TRBJ1-5
CATSRDLSTGNQPQHF
TGTGCCACCAGCAGAGACTTATCGACAGGCAATCAGCCCCAGCATTTT
>once|.|TRBV30|TRBJ2-2
CAWRENRDTGELFF
TGTGCCTGGAGGGAAAACAGGGACACCGGGGAGCTGTTTTTT
>.|.|TRBV4-1|TRBJ2-7
CASSQDTTGKYYEQYF
TGCGCCAGCAGCCAAGATACAACAGGGAAATACTACGAGCAGTACTTC
>.|TRBD1|TRBV7-9|TRBJ2-3
CASSPTGVTSTDTQYF
TGTGCCAGCAGCCCGACAGGGGTGACTAGCACAGATACGCAGTATTTT
>.|.|TRBV6-6|TRBJ2-1
CASNNRDYEQFF
TGTGCCAGCAATAACAGGGATTATGAGCAGTTCTTC
>.|.|TRBV6-1|TRBJ1-5
CASSSQDSNQPQHF
TGTGCCAGCAGTAGCCAGGACAGTAATCAGCCCCAGCATTTT
>.|TRBD1|TRBV11-2|TRBJ2-7
CASSLGQGAYEQYF
TGTGCCAGCAGCTTAGGTCAGGGGGCCTACGAGCAGTACTTC
>.|TRBD2|TRBV2|TRBJ2-1
CASSELAGVPSYNEQFF
TGTGCCAGCAGTGAACTAGCGGGAGTACCCTCCTACAATGAGCAGTTCTTC